This T cell receptor (beta chain) comes out of a study of monozygotic twins with inflammatory bowel disease. Study results and limitations: Different subtypes (of T cells) could not be told apart from one another.

Staff drew an approximately 2.5 ml blood sample from each donor. In the case of this clonotype: The antigen is undetermined.

CDR1 and CDR2 from the germline V gene are KGHSH and LQKENI. There are 16 residues in the CDR3. Template-switch reactions added UMIs with a 6-nucleotide sample barcode. Using the 5' RACE reads, TCRdb records one entry per CDR3 protein without DNA. Its table lists over 350,000 distinct CDR3 sequences. The chain carries TRBV18 and TRBJ1-5; without DNA, the TCRdb call of TRBD1 cannot be checked. This clonotype was obtained from a human donor with ulcerative colitis or Crohn's disease, or a healthy co-twin of an affected twin (not recorded which). The sample consisted of blood. CDR3 protein: CASSRQGGIRNQPQHF.